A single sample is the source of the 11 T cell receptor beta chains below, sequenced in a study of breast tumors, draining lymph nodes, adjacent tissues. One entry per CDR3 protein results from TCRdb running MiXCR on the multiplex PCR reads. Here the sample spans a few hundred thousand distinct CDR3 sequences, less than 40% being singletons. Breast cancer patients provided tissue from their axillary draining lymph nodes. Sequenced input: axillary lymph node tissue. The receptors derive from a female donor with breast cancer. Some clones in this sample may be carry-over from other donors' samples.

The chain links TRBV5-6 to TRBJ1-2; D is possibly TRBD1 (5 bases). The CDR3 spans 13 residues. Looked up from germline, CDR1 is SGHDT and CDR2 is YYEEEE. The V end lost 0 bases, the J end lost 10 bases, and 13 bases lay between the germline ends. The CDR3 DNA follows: TGTGCCAGCAGCTTGGGGACACCGGCCTTCTACACCTTC. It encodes CASSLGTPAFYTF.

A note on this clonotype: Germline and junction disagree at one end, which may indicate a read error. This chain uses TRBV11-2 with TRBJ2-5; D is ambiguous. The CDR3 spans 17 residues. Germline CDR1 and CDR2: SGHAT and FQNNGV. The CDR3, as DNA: TGTGCCGGCAGCTTAGATGGGGTAAAAACTTTCCAAGAGACCCAGTACTTC. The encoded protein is CAGSLDGVKTFQETQYF.

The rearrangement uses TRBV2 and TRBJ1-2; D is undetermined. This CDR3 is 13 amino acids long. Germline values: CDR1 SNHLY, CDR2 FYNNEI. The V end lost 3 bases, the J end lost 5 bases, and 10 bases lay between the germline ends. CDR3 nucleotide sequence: TGTGCCAGCAGTGACCGTACGGGATATGGCTACACCTTC. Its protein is CASSDRTGYGYTF.

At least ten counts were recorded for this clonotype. CDR3 bases: TGTGCCAGCAGCTTAGCGAACCAGGGGGAAGAGACCCAGTACTTC. This codes for CASSLANQGEETQYF. The V gene is TRBV7-9, the J gene TRBJ2-5; 7 bases map to TRBD1. CDR3 length equals 15 residues. V gave up 0 bases and J gave up 3 bases; unmatched junction bases: 4. Germline CDR1 and CDR2: SEHNR and FQNEAQ (reference sequence).

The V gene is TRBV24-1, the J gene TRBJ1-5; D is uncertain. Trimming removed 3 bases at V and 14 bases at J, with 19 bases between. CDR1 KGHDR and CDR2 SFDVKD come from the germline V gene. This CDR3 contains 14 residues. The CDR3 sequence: CATSDGRMEAYEHF. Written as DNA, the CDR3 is TGTGCCACCAGTGATGGACGGATGGAGGCCTACGAGCATTTT.

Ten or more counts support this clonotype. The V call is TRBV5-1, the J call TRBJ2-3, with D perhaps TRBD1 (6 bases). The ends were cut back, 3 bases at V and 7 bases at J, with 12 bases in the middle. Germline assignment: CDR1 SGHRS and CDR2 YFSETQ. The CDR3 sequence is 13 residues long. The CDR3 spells CASSSQGTHTQYF. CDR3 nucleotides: TGCGCCAGCAGCTCACAGGGAACTCATACGCAGTATTTT.

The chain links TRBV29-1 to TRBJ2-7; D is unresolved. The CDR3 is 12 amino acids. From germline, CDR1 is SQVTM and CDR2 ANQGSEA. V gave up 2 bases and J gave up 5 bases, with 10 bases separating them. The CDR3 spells CSVEYSSHEQYF. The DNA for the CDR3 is TGCAGCGTTGAATACTCGAGTCACGAGCAGTACTTC.

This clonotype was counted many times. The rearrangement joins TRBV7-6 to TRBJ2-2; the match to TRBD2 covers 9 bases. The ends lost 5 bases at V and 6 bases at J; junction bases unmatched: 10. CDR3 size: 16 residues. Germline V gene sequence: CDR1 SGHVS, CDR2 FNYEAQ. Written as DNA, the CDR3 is TGTGCCAGCAGCCTCTCCTCTAGCGGGGTTTCCGGGGAGCTGTTTTTT. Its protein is CASSLSSSGVSGELFF.

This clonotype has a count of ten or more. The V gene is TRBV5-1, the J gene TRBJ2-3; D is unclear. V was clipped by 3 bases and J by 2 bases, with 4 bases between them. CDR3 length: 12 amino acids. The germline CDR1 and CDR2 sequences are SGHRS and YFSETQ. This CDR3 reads CASSSNTDTQYF. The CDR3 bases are TGCGCCAGCAGCTCCAACACAGATACGCAGTATTTT.

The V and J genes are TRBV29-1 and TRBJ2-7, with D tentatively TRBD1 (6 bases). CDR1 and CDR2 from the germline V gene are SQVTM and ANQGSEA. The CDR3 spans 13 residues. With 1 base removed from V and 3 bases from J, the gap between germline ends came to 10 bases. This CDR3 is CSVEGGQSYEQYF. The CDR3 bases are TGCAGCGTTGAAGGGGGACAAAGCTACGAGCAGTACTTC.

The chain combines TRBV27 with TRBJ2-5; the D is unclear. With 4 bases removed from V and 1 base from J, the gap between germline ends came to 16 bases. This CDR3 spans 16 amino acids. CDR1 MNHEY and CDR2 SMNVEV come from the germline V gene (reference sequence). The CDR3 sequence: CASSSGPGSFQETQYF. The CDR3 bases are TGTGCCAGCAGTTCGGGTCCGGGCAGTTTCCAAGAGACCCAGTACTTC.